The 23 T cell receptor beta chains below come from one sample, sequenced in a study of OX40 agonist ivuxolimab in advanced cancers. Using immunoSEQ multiplex PCR, the repertoire was profiled, and TCRdb retains in-frame clones only, with some absent. Altogether approximately 55,000 clones are present, approximately 84% being singletons, with the ten largest covering roughly an eighth. This sample comprised CD4+ or CD8+ T cells sorted from blood, obtained in a trial of the OX40 agonist ivuxolimab. The receptors were sampled from an adult with an advanced solid tumor such as melanoma, head and neck, liver or kidney cancer.

This clone appeared a few times. CDR3 in DNA: TGTGCCAGCTCACCACTCCGGGACACTCTCTACGAGCAGTACTTC. The encoded protein is CASSPLRDTLYEQYF. The gene calls are TRBV18 and TRBJ2-7; the D gene is possibly TRBD1 (6 bases). Trimming took off 1 base at V and 3 bases at J, with 13 bases between the two ends. Germline-derived CDR1 and CDR2 are KGHSH and LQKENI. The CDR3 is 15 amino acids.

The CDR3 spells CASSESQGTYNEQFF. In DNA, the CDR3 is TGTGCCAGCAGTGAATCCCAGGGGACCTACAATGAGCAGTTCTTC. J is TRBJ2-1 and V is TRBV2; possibly TRBD1 for D (6 bases). The CDR3 is 15 amino acids. V was trimmed by 2 bases and J by 2 bases, leaving 10 bases between them. CDR1 and CDR2 (germline): SNHLY, FYNNEI.

The table lists this clone with a few counts. The V gene is TRBV19, the J gene TRBJ2-6; D could derive from TRBD1 or TRBD2 (5 bases each). There are 15 residues in the CDR3. The germline V and J ends were trimmed by 5 bases and 0 bases, with 8 bases remaining between them. Germline V gene data show CDR1 as LNHDA and CDR2 as SQIVND (reference sequence). CDR3 in amino acids: CASSLGDSGANVLTF. The DNA of the CDR3 is TGTGCCAGTAGTCTGGGGGACTCTGGGGCCAACGTCCTGACTTTC.

The J gene is TRBJ1-1, the V gene TRBV29-1; 7 bases line up with TRBD1. This CDR3 is 13 amino acids long. V gave up 4 bases and J gave up 1 base; unmatched junction bases: 3. Germline V gene sequence: CDR1 SQVTM, CDR2 ANQGSEA. The CDR3 loop reads CSVANRGNTEAFF. CDR3 nucleotides: TGCAGCGTTGCGAACAGGGGGAACACTGAAGCTTTCTTT.

The J gene is TRBJ2-1, the V gene TRBV19; D gene ambiguous. The CDR3 runs 13 residues. Trimming shortened V by 3 bases and J by 6 bases, and 9 bases separated the two germline ends. In germline, CDR1 is LNHDA, CDR2 SQIVND (reference sequence). The CDR3 region is CASSMVGINEQFF. For the CDR3, the DNA is TGTGCCAGTAGTATGGTGGGCATCAATGAGCAGTTCTTC.

The chain uses TRBV5-1 and TRBJ2-1, with D unresolved. From germline, CDR1 is SGHRS and CDR2 YFSETQ. Trimming stripped 0 bases from V and 4 bases from J, with 14 bases between. The CDR3 is made up of 16 amino acids. The CDR3 DNA reads TGCGCCAGCAGCTTGGGTGCTCGCGATCCGTACAATGAGCAGTTCTTC. It codes for CASSLGARDPYNEQFF.

The rearrangement uses TRBV7-9 and TRBJ2-1, with TRBD1 identical over 8 bases. Germline CDR1 and CDR2: SEHNR and FQNEAQ (reference sequence). The CDR3 is 17 amino acids. V was pared by 5 bases and J by 4 bases, with 13 bases of the junction left unmatched. CDR3 sequence (DNA): TGTGCCAGCAGCCGACCGCCCGGACAGGGTAAATACAATGAGCAGTTCTTC. Residues: CASSRPPGQGKYNEQFF.

The gene calls are TRBV18 and TRBJ2-1, with 9 nucleotides matching TRBD1. Germline V gene lookup returns CDR1 KGHSH and CDR2 LQKENI. V dropped 2 bases and J dropped 8; count of bases not matched to a gene: 10. This CDR3 comprises 16 residues. DNA of the CDR3: TGTGCCAGCTCACCAGCCTACCGGGACAGGGTCTATGAGCAGTTCTTC. Its translation is CASSPAYRDRVYEQFF. Supplemented by reference TRBV18 and TRBJ2-1, the full variable domain reads NAGVMQNPRHLVRRRGQEARLRCSPMKGHSHVYWYRQLPEEGLKFMVYLQKENIIDESGMPKERFSAEFPKEGPSILRIQQVVRGDSAAYFCASSPAYRDRVYEQFFGPGTRLTVL.

The chain is built from TRBV2 and TRBJ2-7; 7 bases align to TRBD1. The CDR3 totals 14 residues. Trimming took 4 bases from V and 2 from J; bases not matched to a gene: 5. Germline CDR1 and CDR2: SNHLY and FYNNEI. The CDR3 DNA follows: TGTGCCAGCAGTGCCGGGACAGCTACCTACGAGCAGTACTTC. This translates into CASSAGTATYEQYF.

The chain is built from TRBV30 and TRBJ2-5, with D possibly TRBD2 on 5 matching bases. The germline V gene encodes CDR1 GTSNPN and CDR2 SVGIG (reference sequence). This CDR3 is built from 15 residues. V lost 4 bases and J lost 0, with 15 bases in between. CDR3 DNA: TGTGCCTGGACAGCGAGTAGAGGGTACCAAGAGACCCAGTACTTC. Its translation is CAWTASRGYQETQYF.

This chain links TRBV6-1 with TRBJ2-1; D may correspond to TRBD1 or TRBD2 (5 bases each). Per germline, CDR1 MNHNS and CDR2 SASEGT. CDR3 length: 14 amino acids. Trimming pared 5 bases from V and 4 bases from J, leaving 12 bases between. For the CDR3, the DNA is TGTGCCAGCAGTCACCGGGACGGATACAATGAGCAGTTCTTC. Translated, it gives CASSHRDGYNEQFF.

The chain uses TRBV27 and TRBJ1-1; no clear D gene. Germline values: CDR1 MNHEY, CDR2 SMNVEV (reference sequence). V was cut by 4 bases and J by 5 bases, with 23 bases left in between. This CDR3 comprises 17 residues. The CDR3 is CASSSNPSVHLGTEAFF. As DNA, the CDR3 is TGTGCCAGCAGTTCTAACCCCTCGGTACACCTGGGTACTGAAGCTTTCTTT.

This chain connects TRBV19 to TRBJ2-1, with D possibly TRBD1 on 5 matching bases. Trimming pared 5 bases from V and 0 bases from J, leaving 8 bases between. The CDR3 consists of 14 residues. CDR1 and CDR2 from the germline V gene are LNHDA and SQIVND (reference sequence). CDR3 bases: TGTGCCAGTAGTCGACAGAGCTCCTACAATGAGCAGTTCTTC. It translates to CASSRQSSYNEQFF.

The chain carries TRBV2 and TRBJ2-1, with D hard to call. CDR1 SNHLY and CDR2 FYNNEI come from the germline V gene. Trimming removed 2 bases from V and 0 bases from J, with 8 bases in between. This CDR3 spans 15 amino acids. CDR3 amino acids: CASSEKLSSYNEQFF. The CDR3 DNA is TGTGCCAGCAGTGAAAAGCTAAGCTCCTACAATGAGCAGTTCTTC.

CDR3 loop: CASSVPGLSNEQFF. The CDR3 DNA sequence: TGTGCCAGTAGTGTCCCGGGACTATCCAATGAGCAGTTCTTC. The chain has TRBV19 and TRBJ2-1; 7 nucleotides line up with TRBD2. Looked up from germline, CDR1 is LNHDA and CDR2 is SQIVND (reference sequence). V shed 5 bases, J shed 6 bases, and the junction held 7 bases outside the gene matches. This CDR3 contains 14 residues.

The chain carries TRBV28 and TRBJ1-3; D is undetermined. With 2 bases removed from V and 4 bases from J, the gap between germline ends came to 6 bases. The CDR3 has 13 amino acids. The V gene's germline CDR1 is MDHEN and CDR2 SYDVKM. Here the CDR3 DNA reads TGTGCCAGCAGTTTAGTAGAGGGAAACACCATATATTTT. This translates into CASSLVEGNTIYF.

This clone has just one count. This sequence joins TRBV25-1 and TRBJ2-5; D is uncertain. Germline V gene data show CDR1 as MGHDK and CDR2 as SYGVNS. This CDR3 has 12 amino acids. The ends were cut back, 8 bases at V and 2 bases at J, with 9 bases in the middle. The CDR3 region is CASGALQETQYF. The CDR3, as DNA: TGTGCCAGCGGTGCCCTTCAAGAGACCCAGTACTTC.

This clone was observed a handful of times. The V call is TRBV4-1, the J call TRBJ1-4; 10 bases map to TRBD1. The CDR3 has 16 residues. Looked up from germline, CDR1 is MGHRA and CDR2 is YSYEKL. Germline trimming cut 3 bases from V and 0 bases from J; bases unmatched to any gene: 1. DNA of the CDR3: TGCGCCAGCAGCCAGGGACAGGGGACAACTAATGAAAAACTGTTTTTT. Translated: CASSQGQGTTNEKLFF.

The rearrangement uses TRBV5-1 and TRBJ1-2, with TRBD1 as a possible D gene (6 bases). CDR1 and CDR2 from the germline V gene are SGHRS and YFSETQ. Trimming removed 0 bases from V and 0 bases from J, with 18 bases in between. This CDR3 is built from 18 residues. Here the CDR3 DNA reads TGCGCCAGCAGCTTGGTGGTGGTGGGGGGCACTCCTAACTATGGCTACACCTTC. Its protein is CASSLVVVGGTPNYGYTF.

The V call is TRBV5-1, the J call TRBJ1-2, with a possible D match to TRBD1 (5 bases). The length of the CDR3 is 16 residues. Deletions cut 0 bases from V and 2 bases from J, with 14 bases between. CDR1 is SGHRS and CDR2 is YFSETQ in the germline V gene. The CDR3 nucleotides are TGCGCCAGCAGCTTGGCTGGGGGGGGAAGAAACTATGGCTACACCTTC. It is translated as CASSLAGGGRNYGYTF.

The chain couples TRBV2 to TRBJ2-1; D is ambiguous. Trimming removed 0 bases at V and 4 bases at J, with 7 bases between. The germline CDR1 and CDR2 sequences are SNHLY and FYNNEI. CDR3 length equals 14 residues. Here the CDR3 DNA reads TGTGCCAGCAGTGAAGCGCTGACGTACAATGAGCAGTTCTTC. It yields the protein CASSEALTYNEQFF.

As DNA, the CDR3 is TGTGCCAGCAGATCCCAGGGATTAAACACCGGGGAGCTGTTTTTT. This codes for CASRSQGLNTGELFF. The rearrangement links TRBV2 to TRBJ2-2; maybe TRBD1 (5 bases). The ends were cut back, 6 bases at V and 2 bases at J, with 13 bases in the middle. This CDR3 region has 15 residues. Germline values: CDR1 SNHLY, CDR2 FYNNEI. Complete variable domain (other parts from reference TRBV2 and TRBJ2-2): EPEVTQTPSHQVTQMGQEVILRCVPISNHLYFYWYRQILGQKVEFLVSFYNNEISEKSEIFDDQFSVERPDGSNFTLKIRSTKLEDSAMYFCASRSQGLNTGELFFGEGSRLTVL.

V usage is TRBV4-1 and J usage is TRBJ2-3, with 10 nucleotides matching TRBD2. The CDR3 spans 20 residues. J was trimmed by 1 base and V by 3 bases; bases with no gene match: 16. CDR1 and CDR2 (germline): MGHRA, YSYEKL. CDR3 region: CASSQRGPAGGPGRTDTQYF. The CDR3 DNA is TGCGCCAGCAGCCAGAGGGGCCCAGCGGGAGGGCCCGGTCGCACAGATACGCAGTATTTT.